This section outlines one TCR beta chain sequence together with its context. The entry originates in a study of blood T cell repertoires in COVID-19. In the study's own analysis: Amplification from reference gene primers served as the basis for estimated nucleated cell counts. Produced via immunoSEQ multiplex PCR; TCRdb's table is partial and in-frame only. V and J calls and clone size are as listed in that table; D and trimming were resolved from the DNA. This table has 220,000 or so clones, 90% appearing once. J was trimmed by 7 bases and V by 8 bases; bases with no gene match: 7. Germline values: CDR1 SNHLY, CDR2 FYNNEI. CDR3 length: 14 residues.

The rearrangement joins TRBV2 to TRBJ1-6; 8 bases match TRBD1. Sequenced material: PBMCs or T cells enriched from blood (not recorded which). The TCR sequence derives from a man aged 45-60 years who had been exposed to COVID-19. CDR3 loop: CASAQTGVNSPLHF. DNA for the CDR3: TGTGCCAGCGCCCAGACAGGGGTCAATTCACCCCTCCACTTT.